This T cell receptor beta chain was captured in a study of vaccination and CD4 T cells after COVID-19. Study background: Post-vaccination specimens were collected at a median of around 72 days following dose two (range 14 to 241). Cultures acting as controls obtained a CEFX pool, an HIV-1 Nef pool, or no peptide.

This clonotype was recorded a few times. What it binds is unknown. CD4+ T cells that had been cultured provided DNA sequenced with the Oncomine TCR Beta short-read assay. From the PCR reads, TCRdb called clonotypes with MiXCR, one entry per CDR3 protein. Of under 13,000 distinct CDR3 sequences listed, about 41% are singletons. Regarding treatment: roughly ten-day PBMC culture with coronavirus spike peptide pools or control peptides (ViraFEST assay). In this cohort, PCR tests turned positive between March and December 2020, predating US Alpha, Beta and Delta variants. The authors cultured around 2.1 million PBMCs per well with 9.5 to 10 IU/ml IL-2 and approximately 10 ug/ml peptide pools. CDR1 and CDR2 (germline): LNHDA, SQIVND (reference sequence). V lost 4 bases and J 4 bases, leaving 13 bases between the germline ends. The CDR3 extends over 14 amino acids.

This TCR was recovered from a human donor who had recovered from COVID-19. The J gene is TRBJ1-2, the V gene TRBV19, with D uncertain. Sample: CD4+ T cells from blood, cultured in vitro, taken after SARS-CoV-2 vaccination. The CDR3 loop reads CASSTVLDSYGYTF. DNA of the CDR3: TGTGCCAGTAGTACAGTCCTTGATTCCTATGGCTACACCTTC.